This is a list of T cell receptor beta chains from one sample in a study of regulatory T cells in long-lasting Graves disease. TCRdb used MiXCR to reprocess the multiplex PCR reads, holding one entry per CDR3 protein. The table records about 530,000 distinct CDR3 sequences, about 15% of them present only once. Another study also made use of these data, one on T cells in Graves' hyperthyroidism and ophthalmopathy.

Sample: peripheral blood mononuclear cells (PBMCs), taken at new diagnosis, from a patient treated with antithyroid drugs. The receptors shown here come from a middle-aged woman with Graves disease. Both conserved end residues are part of each CDR3. D genes are given only for firm matches. Size values are once, few and many counts, or a class for expanded clones, and some rows have none.

clone size	D gene	V gene	J gene	CDR3 DNA	CDR3 protein
many	TRBD1	TRBV3-1	TRBJ1-1	TGTGCCAGCAGCCAAGCAGGGGGTGCTGAAGCTTTCTTT	CASSQAGGAEAFF
NA	TRBD1	TRBV7-9	TRBJ2-7	TGTGCCAGCAGCTCCATGGACAGGGGGCTCTCCGAGCAGTACTTC	CASSSMDRGLSEQYF
NA	TRBD2	TRBV2	TRBJ2-3	TGTGCCAGCAGACCCGACAGGACGGTAGGGCTAGCGGGGGGCACAGATACGCAGTATTTT	CASRPDRTVGLAGGTDTQYF
few	NA	TRBV10-1	TRBJ2-5	TGCGCCAGCAGTGAGGCTGTGACTGAAGAGACCCAGTACTTC	CASSEAVTEETQYF
few	TRBD2	TRBV2	TRBJ2-3	TGTGCCAGCGTCTGGCTAGCGGGGGCGAGCACAGATACGCAGTATTTT	CASVWLAGASTDTQYF
many	TRBD1	TRBV12-3/TRBV12-4	TRBJ2-7	TGTGCCAGCAGGCGGGACAGGATAGGCACCTACGAGCAGTACTTC	CASRRDRIGTYEQYF
many	NA	TRBV28	TRBJ2-7	TGTGCCAGCAGTCTTGGCGGGGATGGATACGAGCAGTACTTC	CASSLGGDGYEQYF
many	NA	TRBV18	TRBJ1-4	TGTGCCAGCTCACCACCGGGTCGAGAACGTGAAAAACTGTTTTTT	CASSPPGREREKLFF
many	TRBD1	TRBV11-2	TRBJ2-7	TGTGCCAGCCAGGGGGATCACTACGAGCAGTACTTC	CASQGDHYEQYF
many	TRBD1	TRBV2	TRBJ2-7	TGTGCCAGCACCTACGGGACAGGGAATTTCTTCGAGCAGTACTTC	CASTYGTGNFFEQYF
few	NA	TRBV12-3/TRBV12-4	TRBJ2-7	TGTGCCAGCAGTTATAGTACCGCGGGACCCCACTTAGGCGAGCAGTACTTC	CASSYSTAGPHLGEQYF
many	NA	TRBV19	TRBJ1-1	TGTGCCAGTAGTATAGAGGGCCGTTTGGGCACTGAAGCTTTCTTT	CASSIEGRLGTEAFF
many	NA	TRBV18	TRBJ1-1	TGTGCCAGCTCGGCAACATCGAACACTGAAGCTTTCTTT	CASSATSNTEAFF
NA	NA	TRBV5-1	TRBJ1-5	TGCGCCAGCAGCTTTACGGGGGCAGTGAATCAGCCCCAGCATTTT	CASSFTGAVNQPQHF
NA	NA	TRBV12-3/TRBV12-4	TRBJ2-5	TGTGCCAGCAGTCCCCGGGGGCGGGGGCTCGAAGAGACCCAGTACTTC	CASSPRGRGLEETQYF
NA	TRBD2	TRBV10-3	TRBJ2-3	TGTGCCATCAGTGAGTCGCGGGGGGGCACAGATACGCAGTATTTT	CAISESRGGTDTQYF
many	NA	TRBV30	TRBJ1-2	TGTGCCTGGAGTGTACAAGGGGCCGGCTATGGCTACACCTTC	CAWSVQGAGYGYTF
many	TRBD2	TRBV20-1	TRBJ2-5	TGCAGTGGGCGGGGGGTAGTGGAGACCCAGTACTTC	CSGRGVVETQYF
many	TRBD1	TRBV15	TRBJ2-1	TGTGCCACCAGCAGGGGACAGGGGTTGAATGAGCAGTTCTTC	CATSRGQGLNEQFF
NA	NA	TRBV19	TRBJ2-2	TGTGCCAGTAGAGGGGCGGGGAACACCGGGGAGCTGTTTTTT	CASRGAGNTGELFF
few	TRBD1	TRBV19	TRBJ2-7	TGTGCCAGTAGTATAGTCCCGGACAGGGCGTACGAGCAGTACTTC	CASSIVPDRAYEQYF
NA	TRBD1	TRBV6-2/TRBV6-3	TRBJ2-4	TGTGCCAGCAGCGCCAGTACAGGGGTTCTTGCCAAAAACATTCAGTACTTC	CASSASTGVLAKNIQYF
many	TRBD1	TRBV12-3/TRBV12-4	TRBJ2-4	TGTGCCAGCAAGGGGGCGAGGAACATTCAGTACTTC	CASKGARNIQYF
many	NA	TRBV3-1	TRBJ2-5	TGTGCCAGCAGCGTCCGGACTAAGGGAGAGACCCAGTACTTC	CASSVRTKGETQYF
NA	TRBD2	TRBV6-1	TRBJ2-7	TGTGCCAGCAGTAGAGCGGGGGGCCTCGAGCAGTACTTC	CASSRAGGLEQYF
many	TRBD2	TRBV11-3	TRBJ2-1	TGTGCCAGCAGCTTAGAGGTAGCGGGGAACGATGAGCAGTTCTTC	CASSLEVAGNDEQFF
once	NA	TRBV5-6	TRBJ2-4	TGTGCCAGCAGCTTGGTGTCGTACAATGAGCAGTACTTC	CASSLVSYNEQYF
NA	TRBD2	TRBV5-1	TRBJ2-1	TGCGCCAGCAGCTTGGATCTAGCGGGGTACAATGAGCAGTTCTTC	CASSLDLAGYNEQFF
many	TRBD1	TRBV12-5	TRBJ2-5	TGTGCTAGTGGGAAGGGGACAGGGAACCTCCAAGAGACCCAGTACTTC	CASGKGTGNLQETQYF
many	NA	TRBV20-1	TRBJ1-2	TGCAGTGCCCCGGGGCGGGGGAGTGGCTCATATGGCTACACCTTC	CSAPGRGSGSYGYTF
NA	NA	TRBV6-1	TRBJ1-5	TGTGCCAGCAGCAGGGCAGGTCAGCCCCAGCATTTT	CASSRAGQPQHF
many	NA	TRBV18	TRBJ2-7	TGTGCCAGCTCACCCCGACTGCGCGAGCAGTACTTC	CASSPRLREQYF
few	NA	TRBV9	TRBJ1-2	TGTGCCAGCAGCGTAGCCCCTTTAGACAACAACTATGGCTACACCTTC	CASSVAPLDNNYGYTF
many	NA	TRBV10-3	TRBJ1-2	TGTGCCATCAGTAACGAAAACTATGGCTACACCTTC	CAISNENYGYTF
many	NA	TRBV11-2	TRBJ1-1	TGTGCCAGCAGCTTAGACAGTGTAAGCACTGAAGCTTTCTTT	CASSLDSVSTEAFF
NA	NA	TRBV11-3	TRBJ2-5	TGTGCCAGCAGCTTTAGCCCCCCGGAGACCCAGTACTTC	CASSFSPPETQYF
few	NA	TRBV7-3	TRBJ1-3	TGTGCCAGCAGCTTACAGGTTCCCGGAAACACCATATATTTT	CASSLQVPGNTIYF
many	NA	TRBV20-1	TRBJ1-1	TGCAGTGCGGCAGGTTGGGCAGCCAACACTGAAGCTTTCTTT	CSAAGWAANTEAFF
few	TRBD1	TRBV19	TRBJ1-5	TGTGCCAGTAGACAGGGGGGAAGCAATCAGCCCCAGCATTTT	CASRQGGSNQPQHF
many	TRBD2	TRBV3-1	TRBJ2-5	TGTGCCAGCAGCGGAGGGACTAGCGGGGGGCACCAAGAGACCCAGTACTTC	CASSGGTSGGHQETQYF
few	NA	TRBV11-2	TRBJ2-1	TGTGCCAGCGGAACAGGGAGTTACAATGAGCAGTTCTTC	CASGTGSYNEQFF
many	TRBD1	TRBV20-1	TRBJ2-7	TGCAGTGCTAGGTCGGGACAGCAGATCTACGAGCAGTACTTC	CSARSGQQIYEQYF
NA	TRBD1	TRBV6-1	TRBJ2-2	TGTGCCAGCACTCCCTGGACAGGGCGCCTTAGGGGCGGGGAGCTGTTTTTT	CASTPWTGRLRGGELFF
few	NA	TRBV6-1	TRBJ1-1	TGTGCCAGCAGTGAATCCCGACAGATTCCTTCTGAAGCTTTCTTT	CASSESRQIPSEAFF
many	NA	TRBV7-8	TRBJ1-5	TGTGCCAGCAGCCAACAGGTTATTGAGGAGCCCCAGCATTTT	CASSQQVIEEPQHF
many	TRBD1	TRBV28	TRBJ1-1	TGTGCCAGCAGTTTACTAGGACAGGCGGCTTTCTTT	CASSLLGQAAFF
few	TRBD2	TRBV27	TRBJ2-5	TGTGCCAGCAGTCCTTCATTAGCGGGGGTGGAGACCCAGTACTTC	CASSPSLAGVETQYF
NA	TRBD1	TRBV7-9	TRBJ1-1	TGTGCCAGCAGCTCCTACAGGGGCAGTATGAACACTGAAGCTTTCTTT	CASSSYRGSMNTEAFF
few	TRBD2	TRBV30	TRBJ2-3	TGTGCCTGTGGGAGGGACCCTCGCTATCCCTCAGATACGCAGTATTTT	CACGRDPRYPSDTQYF
few	TRBD1	TRBV13	TRBJ2-3	TGTGCCAGCAGCGCCCGGGACAGGGTAACAGATACGCAGTATTTT	CASSARDRVTDTQYF
many	NA	TRBV2	TRBJ1-4	TGTGCCAGCAGTGAATCGCTGGGGGCTCGGGAAAAACTGTTTTTT	CASSESLGAREKLFF
many	NA	TRBV10-3	TRBJ1-1	TGTGCCATCAGCGAGGAGCGGGAAGCTTTCTTT	CAISEEREAFF
few	NA	TRBV5-4	TRBJ2-3	TGTGCCATGGGCCCTCCGGAGACAGATACGCAGTATTTT	CAMGPPETDTQYF